This T cell receptor (beta chain) stems from a study of blood T cell repertoires in COVID-19. Profiling relied on immunoSEQ multiplex PCR, and the TCRdb table lists in-frame clones only, not all of them. Of about 140,000 clones in the sample, roughly 90% were seen once. V dropped 6 bases and J dropped 4; count of bases not matched to a gene: 9. Germline V gene sequence: CDR1 LNHDA, CDR2 SQIVND (reference sequence). The CDR3 sequence is 16 residues long. The material sequenced was peripheral blood. The chain links TRBV19 to TRBJ1-5; 10 bases agree with TRBD1. This TCR was recovered from a woman aged 45 to 65 with acute or convalescent COVID-19. The CDR3 region is CASSKFQDRGNQPQHF. CDR3 in DNA: TGTGCCAGTAGCAAATTTCAGGACAGGGGGAATCAGCCCCAGCATTTT.